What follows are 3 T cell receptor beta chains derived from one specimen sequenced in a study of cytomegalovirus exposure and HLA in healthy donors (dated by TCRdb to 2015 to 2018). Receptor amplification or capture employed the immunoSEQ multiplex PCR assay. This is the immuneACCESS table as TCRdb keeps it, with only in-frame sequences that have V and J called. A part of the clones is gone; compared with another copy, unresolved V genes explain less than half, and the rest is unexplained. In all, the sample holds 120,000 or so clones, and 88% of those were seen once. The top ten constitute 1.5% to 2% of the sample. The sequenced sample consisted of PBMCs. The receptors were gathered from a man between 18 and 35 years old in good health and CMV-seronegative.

CDR3 DNA: TGTGCCAGCAGCAGACTCCCGGGAGGGAATAGCAATCAGCCCCAGCATTTT. Its protein product is CASSRLPGGNSNQPQHF. This sequence joins TRBV5-5 and TRBJ1-5; the D is unclear. The CDR3 runs 17 residues. Deletions cut 4 bases from V and 0 bases from J, with 17 bases between. The V gene's germline CDR1 is SGHKS and CDR2 YYEKEE (reference sequence).

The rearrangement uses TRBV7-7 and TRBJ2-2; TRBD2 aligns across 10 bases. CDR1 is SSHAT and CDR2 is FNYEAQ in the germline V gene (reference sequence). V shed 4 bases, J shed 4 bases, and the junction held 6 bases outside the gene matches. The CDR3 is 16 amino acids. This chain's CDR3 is CASSSQLAGFTGELFF. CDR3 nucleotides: TGTGCCAGCAGCTCGCAACTAGCGGGATTCACCGGGGAGCTGTTTTTT.

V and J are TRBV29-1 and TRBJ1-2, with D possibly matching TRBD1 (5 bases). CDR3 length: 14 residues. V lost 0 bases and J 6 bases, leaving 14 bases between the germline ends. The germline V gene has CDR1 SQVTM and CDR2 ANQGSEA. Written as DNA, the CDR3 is TGCAGCGTTGAAGATGGGGCAGGGTGGGATGGCTACACCTTC. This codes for CSVEDGAGWDGYTF.